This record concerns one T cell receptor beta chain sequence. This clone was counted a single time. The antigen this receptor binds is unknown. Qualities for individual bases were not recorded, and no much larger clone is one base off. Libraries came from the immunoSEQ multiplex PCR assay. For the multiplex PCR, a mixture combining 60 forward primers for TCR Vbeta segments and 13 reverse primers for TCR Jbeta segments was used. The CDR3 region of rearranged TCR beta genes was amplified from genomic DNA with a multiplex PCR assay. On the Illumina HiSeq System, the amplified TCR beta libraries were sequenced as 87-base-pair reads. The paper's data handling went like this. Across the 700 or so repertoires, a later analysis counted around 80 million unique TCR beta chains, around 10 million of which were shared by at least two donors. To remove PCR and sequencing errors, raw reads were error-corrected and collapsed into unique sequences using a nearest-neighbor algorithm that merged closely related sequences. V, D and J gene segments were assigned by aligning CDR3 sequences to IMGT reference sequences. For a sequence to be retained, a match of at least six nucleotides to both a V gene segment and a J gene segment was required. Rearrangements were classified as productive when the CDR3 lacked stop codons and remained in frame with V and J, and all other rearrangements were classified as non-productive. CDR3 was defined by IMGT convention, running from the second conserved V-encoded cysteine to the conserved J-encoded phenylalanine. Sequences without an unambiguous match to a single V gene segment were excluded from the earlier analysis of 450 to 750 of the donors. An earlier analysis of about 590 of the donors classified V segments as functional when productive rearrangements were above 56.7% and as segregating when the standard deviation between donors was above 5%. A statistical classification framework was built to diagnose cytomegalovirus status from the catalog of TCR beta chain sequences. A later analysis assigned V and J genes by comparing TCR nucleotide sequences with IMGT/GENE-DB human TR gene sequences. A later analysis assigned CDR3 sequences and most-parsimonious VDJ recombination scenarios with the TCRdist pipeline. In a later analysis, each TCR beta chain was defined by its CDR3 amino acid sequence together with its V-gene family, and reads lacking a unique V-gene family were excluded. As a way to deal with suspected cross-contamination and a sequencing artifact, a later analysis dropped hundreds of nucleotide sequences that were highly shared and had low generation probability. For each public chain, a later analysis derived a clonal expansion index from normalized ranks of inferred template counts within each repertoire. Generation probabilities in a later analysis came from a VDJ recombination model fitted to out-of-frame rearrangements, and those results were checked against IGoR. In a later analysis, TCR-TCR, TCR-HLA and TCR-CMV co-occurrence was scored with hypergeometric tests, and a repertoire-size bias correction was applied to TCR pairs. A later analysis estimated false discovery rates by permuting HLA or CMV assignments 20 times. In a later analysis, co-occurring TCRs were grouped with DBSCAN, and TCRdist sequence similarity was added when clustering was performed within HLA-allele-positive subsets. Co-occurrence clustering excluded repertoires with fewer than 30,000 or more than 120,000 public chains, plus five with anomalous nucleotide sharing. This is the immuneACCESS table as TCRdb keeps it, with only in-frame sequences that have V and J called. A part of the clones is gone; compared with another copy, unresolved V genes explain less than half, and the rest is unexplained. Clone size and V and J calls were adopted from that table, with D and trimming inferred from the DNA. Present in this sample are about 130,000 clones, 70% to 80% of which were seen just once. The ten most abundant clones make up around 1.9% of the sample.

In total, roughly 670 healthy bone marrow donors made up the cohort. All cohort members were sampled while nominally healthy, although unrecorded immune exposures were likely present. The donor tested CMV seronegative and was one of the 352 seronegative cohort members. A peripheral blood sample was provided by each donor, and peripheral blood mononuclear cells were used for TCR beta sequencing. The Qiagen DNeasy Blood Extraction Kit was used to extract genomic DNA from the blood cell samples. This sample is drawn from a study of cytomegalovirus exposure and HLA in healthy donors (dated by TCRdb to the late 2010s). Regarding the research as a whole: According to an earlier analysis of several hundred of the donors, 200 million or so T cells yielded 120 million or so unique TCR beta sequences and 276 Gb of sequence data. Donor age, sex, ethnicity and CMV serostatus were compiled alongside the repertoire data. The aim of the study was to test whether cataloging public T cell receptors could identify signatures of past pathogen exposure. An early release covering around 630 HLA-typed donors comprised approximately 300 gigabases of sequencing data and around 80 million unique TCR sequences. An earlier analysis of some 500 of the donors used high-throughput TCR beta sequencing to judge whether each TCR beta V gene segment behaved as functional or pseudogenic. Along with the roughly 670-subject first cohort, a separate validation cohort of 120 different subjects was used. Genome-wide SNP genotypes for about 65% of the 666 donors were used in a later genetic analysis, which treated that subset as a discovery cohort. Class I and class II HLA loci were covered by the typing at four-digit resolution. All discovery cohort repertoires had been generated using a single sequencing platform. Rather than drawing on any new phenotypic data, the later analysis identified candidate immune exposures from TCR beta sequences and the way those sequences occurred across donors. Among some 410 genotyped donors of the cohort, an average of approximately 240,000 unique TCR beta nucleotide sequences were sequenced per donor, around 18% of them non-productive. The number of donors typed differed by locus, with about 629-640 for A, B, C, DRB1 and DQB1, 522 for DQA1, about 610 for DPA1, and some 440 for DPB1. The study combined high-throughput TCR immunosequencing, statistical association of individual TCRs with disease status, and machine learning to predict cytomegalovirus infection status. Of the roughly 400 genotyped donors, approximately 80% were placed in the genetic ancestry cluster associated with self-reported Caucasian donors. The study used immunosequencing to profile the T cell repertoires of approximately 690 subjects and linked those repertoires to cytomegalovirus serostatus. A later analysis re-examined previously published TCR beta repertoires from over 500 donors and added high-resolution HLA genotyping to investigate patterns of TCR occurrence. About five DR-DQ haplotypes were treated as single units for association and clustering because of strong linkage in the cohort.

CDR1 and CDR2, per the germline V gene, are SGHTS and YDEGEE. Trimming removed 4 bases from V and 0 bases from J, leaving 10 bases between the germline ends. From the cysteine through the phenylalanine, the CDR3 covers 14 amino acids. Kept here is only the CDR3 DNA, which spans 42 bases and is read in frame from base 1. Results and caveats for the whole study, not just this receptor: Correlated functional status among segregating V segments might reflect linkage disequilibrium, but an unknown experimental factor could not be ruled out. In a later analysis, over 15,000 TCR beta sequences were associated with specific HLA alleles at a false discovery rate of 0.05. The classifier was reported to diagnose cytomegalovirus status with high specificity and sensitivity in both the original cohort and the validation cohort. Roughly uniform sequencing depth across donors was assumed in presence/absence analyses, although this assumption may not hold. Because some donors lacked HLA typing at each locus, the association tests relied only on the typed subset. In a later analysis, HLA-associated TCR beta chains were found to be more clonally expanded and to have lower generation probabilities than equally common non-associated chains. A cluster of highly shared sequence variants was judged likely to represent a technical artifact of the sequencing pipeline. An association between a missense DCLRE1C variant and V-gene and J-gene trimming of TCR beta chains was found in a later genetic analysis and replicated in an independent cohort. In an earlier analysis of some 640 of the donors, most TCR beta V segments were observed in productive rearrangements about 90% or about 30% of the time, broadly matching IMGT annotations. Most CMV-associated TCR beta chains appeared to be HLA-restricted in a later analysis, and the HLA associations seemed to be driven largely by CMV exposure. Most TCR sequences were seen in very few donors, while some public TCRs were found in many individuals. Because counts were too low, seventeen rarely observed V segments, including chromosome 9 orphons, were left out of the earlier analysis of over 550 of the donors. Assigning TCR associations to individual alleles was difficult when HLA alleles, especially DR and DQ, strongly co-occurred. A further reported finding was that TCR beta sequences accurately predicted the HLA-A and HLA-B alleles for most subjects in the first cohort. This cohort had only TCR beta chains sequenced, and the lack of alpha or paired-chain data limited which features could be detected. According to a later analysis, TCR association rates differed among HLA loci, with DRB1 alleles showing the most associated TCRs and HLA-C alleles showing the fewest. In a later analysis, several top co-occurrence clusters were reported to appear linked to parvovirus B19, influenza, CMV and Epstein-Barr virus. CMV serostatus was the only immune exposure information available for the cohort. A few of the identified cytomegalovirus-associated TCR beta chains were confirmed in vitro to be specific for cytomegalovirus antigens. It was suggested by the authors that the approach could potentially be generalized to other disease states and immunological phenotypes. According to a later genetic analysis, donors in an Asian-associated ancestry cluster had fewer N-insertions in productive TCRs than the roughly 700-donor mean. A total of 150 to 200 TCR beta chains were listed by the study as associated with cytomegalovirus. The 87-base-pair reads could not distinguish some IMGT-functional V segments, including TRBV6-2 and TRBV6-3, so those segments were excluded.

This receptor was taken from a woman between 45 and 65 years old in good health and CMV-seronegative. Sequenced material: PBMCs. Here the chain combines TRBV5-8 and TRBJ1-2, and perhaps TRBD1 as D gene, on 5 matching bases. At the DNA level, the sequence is TGTGCCAGCAGCCCCTCGACAGCTAACTATGGCTACACCTTC. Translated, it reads CASSPSTANYGYTF.